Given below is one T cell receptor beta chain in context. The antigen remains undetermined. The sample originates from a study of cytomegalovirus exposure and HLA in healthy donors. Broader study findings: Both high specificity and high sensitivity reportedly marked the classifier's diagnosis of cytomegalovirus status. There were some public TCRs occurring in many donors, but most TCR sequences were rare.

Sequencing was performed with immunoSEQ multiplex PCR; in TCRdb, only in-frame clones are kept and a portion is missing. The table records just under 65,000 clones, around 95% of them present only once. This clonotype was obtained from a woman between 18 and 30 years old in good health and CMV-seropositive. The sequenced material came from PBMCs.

The CDR3 nucleotides are TGTGCCAGCAGTTTAAATCGTAGGGGCGGCGGGGAGCTGTTTTTT. Translating it yields CASSLNRRGGGELFF. This sequence joins TRBV28 and TRBJ2-2; D is possibly TRBD1 (5 bases). Germline CDR1 reads MDHEN; CDR2 reads SYDVKM. V shed 2 bases and J shed 7 bases, with 14 bases lying between them. CDR3 size: 15 residues.